One and the same sample provided the 18 T cell receptor beta chains below, sequenced in a study of cytomegalovirus exposure and HLA in healthy donors. Primers for the PCR totalled 60 Vbeta and 13 Jbeta. Produced via immunoSEQ multiplex PCR; TCRdb's table is partial and in-frame only. The sample carries roughly 180,000 clones, around 82% recorded once. Sample: PBMCs. The receptors derive from a man under 40 in good health and CMV-seronegative.

The J gene is TRBJ1-2, the V gene TRBV7-6, with no clear D. Per germline, CDR1 SGHVS and CDR2 FNYEAQ. Trimming cost V 5 bases and J 1 base, with 14 bases left between them. CDR3 length: 15 amino acids. The CDR3 DNA sequence: TGTGCCAGCAGCCCGATGAGGGAACTTAACTATGGCTACACCTTC. It encodes CASSPMRELNYGYTF.

This chain uses TRBV27 with TRBJ2-7; D gene unclear. Germline loops: CDR1 MNHEY, CDR2 SMNVEV (reference sequence). The CDR3 has 13 amino acids. V lost 0 bases, J lost 2 bases, and 5 bases lay in between. The CDR3 sequence is CASSLSYTYEQYF. The CDR3 DNA is TGTGCCAGCAGTTTATCCTATACCTACGAGCAGTACTTC.

The chain is built from TRBV23-1 and TRBJ2-7; 10 bases are a match to TRBD1. Being an ORF, TRBV23-1 has a function that is uncertain. The CDR3 spans 16 residues. V lost 4 bases and J lost 2; bases outside the gene matches: 8. The CDR3 reads CASSPLRTGGTYEQYF. The DNA of the CDR3 is TGCGCCAGCAGTCCGTTACGGACAGGGGGAACCTACGAGCAGTACTTC.

This chain joins TRBV5-1 and TRBJ2-2; the match to TRBD1 covers 7 bases. V shed 1 base, J shed 0 bases, and the junction held 6 bases outside the gene matches. The germline V gene has CDR1 SGHRS and CDR2 YFSETQ. This CDR3 is built from 17 residues. In DNA, the CDR3 is TGCGCCAGCAGCTTGAGGAGTACAGGGGCGAACACCGGGGAGCTGTTTTTT. Its translation is CASSLRSTGANTGELFF.

This chain uses TRBV27 with TRBJ2-1, with D tentatively TRBD1 (6 bases). Trimming cost V 4 bases and J 14 bases, with 15 bases left between them. CDR3 length: 12 amino acids. Germline V gene lookup returns CDR1 MNHEY and CDR2 SMNVEV (reference sequence). The CDR3 loop is CASSSPGRGEFF. The CDR3 DNA is TGTGCCAGCAGTTCCCCGGGCAGGGGAGAGTTCTTC.

This chain joins TRBV4-1 and TRBJ1-1; D might be TRBD1 (5 bases). CDR3 length: 15 amino acids. CDR1 is MGHRA and CDR2 is YSYEKL in the germline V gene. V lost 2 bases to trimming and J lost 5 bases, with 15 bases between them. This CDR3 reads CASSQQLGGWTEAFF. CDR3 bases: TGCGCCAGCAGCCAACAACTGGGGGGTTGGACTGAAGCTTTCTTT.

The chain recombines TRBV25-1 with TRBJ2-7; 9 bases map to TRBD1. V shed 3 bases, J shed 2 bases, and the junction held 8 bases outside the gene matches. Germline CDR1 MGHDK, CDR2 SYGVNS. The CDR3 totals 16 residues. CDR3 in amino acids: CASSDDRDRVPYEQYF. The DNA of the CDR3 is TGTGCCAGCAGTGACGACCGGGACAGGGTGCCCTACGAGCAGTACTTC.

The chain joins TRBV5-4 to TRBJ1-2; D is ambiguous. V gave up 4 bases and J gave up 0 bases, with 10 bases separating them. The CDR3 is 14 residues long. Germline CDR1 and CDR2: SGHNT and YYREEE (reference sequence). This CDR3 reads CASSEDYSNYGYTF. CDR3 nucleotide sequence: TGTGCCAGCAGCGAGGACTATTCTAACTATGGCTACACCTTC.

The chain joins TRBV18 to TRBJ2-3; D may be TRBD2 (5 bases). Trimming cost V 8 bases and J 0 bases, with 18 bases left between them. This CDR3 contains 16 residues. Germline V gene lookup returns CDR1 KGHSH and CDR2 LQKENI. As DNA, the CDR3 is TGTGCCAGCCCTTCCGAGCGGAGCCATAGCACAGATACGCAGTATTTT. It specifies CASPSERSHSTDTQYF.

The chain joins TRBV6-5 to TRBJ1-5; TRBD1 aligns across 7 bases. The germline V gene encodes CDR1 MNHEY and CDR2 SVGAGI. V was pared by 5 bases and J by 4 bases, with 2 bases of the junction left unmatched. This CDR3 spans 13 amino acids. In DNA, the CDR3 is TGTGCCAGCAGTGGGACAGCGAATCAGCCCCAGCATTTT. Translated, it gives CASSGTANQPQHF.

This clone turned up a few times. The DNA for the CDR3 is TGTGCCAGCAGCCAAGATAGGTCCAGCGGGGGGGCCGGGGGACAAGTTGCCCAGTACTTC. It encodes CASSQDRSSGGAGGQVAQYF. The J gene is TRBJ2-5, the V gene TRBV4-2; TRBD2 agrees at 10 bases. Per the germline V gene, CDR1 is LGHNA and CDR2 is YNFKEQ. Trimming removed 0 bases from V and 9 bases from J; junction bases left unmatched: 22. The CDR3 totals 20 residues.

V is TRBV5-4 and J is TRBJ2-1; TRBD2 matches 7 bases. V gave up 4 bases and J gave up 7 bases; unmatched junction bases: 5. The CDR3 sequence is 13 residues long. Germline CDR1 and CDR2: SGHNT and YYREEE (reference sequence). The CDR3 region is CASSTPGGNEQFF. In DNA form, the CDR3 reads TGTGCCAGCAGCACGCCCGGGGGGAATGAGCAGTTCTTC.

V and J are TRBV10-3 and TRBJ2-5, with D tentatively TRBD2 (6 bases). This CDR3 contains 14 residues. Germline loops: CDR1 ENHRY, CDR2 SYGVKD. The ends were cut back, 6 bases at V and 4 bases at J, with 15 bases in the middle. The CDR3 spells CAISGGSNPETQYF. The CDR3, as DNA: TGTGCCATCAGCGGGGGTTCGAACCCAGAGACCCAGTACTTC.

The chain recombines TRBV7-6 with TRBJ1-4; TRBD1 agrees at 10 bases. The germline gives CDR1 SGHVS, CDR2 FNYEAQ. J gave up 0 bases and V 0 bases, and 7 bases lay outside the gene matches. There are 19 residues in the CDR3. In nucleotides, the CDR3 is TGTGCCAGCAGCTTAGCCCCGGGACAGGGGACAGCAACTAATGAAAAACTGTTTTTT. Translating it yields CASSLAPGQGTATNEKLFF.

This clone was seen only once. V is TRBV15 and J is TRBJ1-4; 10 positions agree with TRBD1. Germline V CDR1 and CDR2: LNHNV, YYDKDF (reference sequence). CDR3 length: 15 amino acids. V lost 1 base and J lost 8; bases outside the gene matches: 4. The CDR3 here is CATSRGQGAGEKLFF. The CDR3 region has the DNA TGTGCCACCAGCAGAGGACAGGGGGCAGGCGAAAAACTGTTTTTT.

This clone was picked up one time. The V call is TRBV7-6, the J call TRBJ2-3, with D possibly TRBD2 on 6 matching bases. The CDR3 covers 15 residues. Germline V gene data show CDR1 as SGHVS and CDR2 as FNYEAQ. V was pared by 2 bases and J by 2 bases, with 11 bases between. CDR3 nucleotides: TGTGCCAGCAGCTTAAGACTAGAGCCCACAGATACGCAGTATTTT. The encoded protein is CASSLRLEPTDTQYF.

The genes are TRBV14 and TRBJ2-5, with 7 nucleotides matching TRBD2. The CDR3 length is 16 residues. Germline CDR1 is SGHDN and CDR2 is FVKESK. J gave up 3 bases and V 0 bases, and 7 bases lay outside the gene matches. In DNA, the CDR3 is TGTGCCAGCAGCCAAGATGGGGAGGGTTCTAAAGAGACCCAGTACTTC. Translated: CASSQDGEGSKETQYF.

The chain has TRBV6-5 and TRBJ1-1; 8 bases fit TRBD1. The V gene's germline CDR1 is MNHEY and CDR2 SVGAGI. V shed 2 bases and J 1 base; nucleotides not matched to a gene: 3. The CDR3 is made up of 15 amino acids. CDR3 nucleotides: TGTGCCAGCAGTTACCGGGACAGGTCGAACACTGAAGCTTTCTTT. This encodes CASSYRDRSNTEAFF.